The next 25 T cell receptor beta chains were all read from a single sample in a study of T cell clonotyping in hematopoietic cell transplantation. The method was immunoSEQ multiplex PCR; TCRdb's version includes in-frame clones alone and lacks a portion of them. This table has about 13,000 clones, over 70% appearing once. Time point specified: recipient sample about 28 days before transplant, after cytoreduction. The sample consisted of peripheral blood mononuclear cells, taken before stem cell transplant. These receptors were collected from a man in his fifties or sixties with acute myeloid leukemia. Some clones in this sample may be carry-over from other donors' samples.

This rearrangement joins TRBV6-5 to TRBJ1-5; D remains unclear. The CDR3 runs to 14 residues. In germline, CDR1 is MNHEY, CDR2 SVGAGI. V was cut by 0 bases and J by 6 bases, with 9 bases left in between. The CDR3 protein is CASSYSGKGQPQHF. The CDR3, as DNA: TGTGCCAGCAGTTACTCTGGCAAAGGTCAGCCCCAGCATTTT.

This sequence joins TRBV7-9 and TRBJ2-1; a weak D match, TRBD2 (5 bases). This CDR3 is built from 12 residues. Per the germline V gene, CDR1 is SEHNR and CDR2 is FQNEAQ (reference sequence). Trimming took off 5 bases at V and 8 bases at J, with 10 bases between the two ends. The CDR3 here is CASSPARDEQFF. The CDR3 region has the DNA TGTGCCAGCAGCCCAGCGAGGGATGAGCAGTTCTTC.

This clone was seen more than once but under ten times. CDR3 in amino acids: CASSRGTDRVLETQYF. The CDR3 coding sequence is TGTGCCAGCAGCCGGGGGACGGACAGGGTATTAGAGACCCAGTACTTC. The J gene is TRBJ2-5, the V gene TRBV5-4, with 8 positions matching TRBD1. The CDR3 runs to 16 residues. CDR1 is SGHNT, CDR2 YYREEE, per germline (reference sequence). The V gene end was trimmed by 4 bases and the J gene end by 4 bases; junction bases not matched to a gene: 12.

J is TRBJ1-4 and V is TRBV19; unclear D gene. V lost 6 bases, J lost 14 bases, and 16 bases lay in between. Germline V gene lookup returns CDR1 LNHDA and CDR2 SQIVND (reference sequence). The CDR3 length is 12 residues. The CDR3, as DNA: TGTGCCAGTAGCCTGAACCCCGAAGCGCTGTTTTTT. Protein sequence: CASSLNPEALFF.

The V and J genes are TRBV7-6 and TRBJ2-7; 9 nucleotides agree with TRBD1. Germline assignment: CDR1 SGHVS and CDR2 FNYEAQ. This CDR3 region has 15 residues. The ends lost 5 bases at V and 4 bases at J; junction bases unmatched: 9. CDR3 sequence reads: CASSSSPGQGYEQYF. The CDR3, as DNA: TGTGCCAGCAGCAGCTCACCGGGACAGGGATACGAGCAGTACTTC.

This chain joins TRBV19 and TRBJ2-7, with 7 bases fitting TRBD2. This CDR3 comprises 12 residues. CDR1 and CDR2 (germline): LNHDA, SQIVND (reference sequence). V was clipped by 5 bases and J by 6 bases; unmatched bases: 4. CDR3 loop: CASSPGGAEQYF. The DNA for the CDR3 is TGTGCCAGTAGTCCGGGGGGAGCCGAGCAGTACTTC. Complete variable domain (other parts from reference TRBV19 and TRBJ2-7): DGGITQSPKYLFRKEGQNVTLSCEQNLNHDAMYWYRQDPGQGLRLIYYSQIVNDFQKGDIAEGYSVSREKKESFPLTVTSAQKNPTAFYLCASSPGGAEQYFGPGTRLTVT.

The chain is built from TRBV7-2 and TRBJ1-3; D remains ambiguous. Germline CDR1 reads SGHTA; CDR2 reads FQGNSA. This CDR3 is 15 amino acids long. V was cut by 5 bases and J by 2 bases, with 13 bases left in between. The CDR3 region is CASSEQVGTGNTIYF. CDR3 DNA sequence: TGTGCCAGCAGCGAACAAGTGGGAACTGGAAACACCATATATTTT.

This chain joins TRBV5-4 and TRBJ1-1, with D uncertain. Germline V lookup: CDR1 SGHNT, CDR2 YYREEE (reference sequence). There are 16 residues in the CDR3. V lost 3 bases, J lost 0 bases, and 15 bases lay in between. For the CDR3, the DNA is TGTGCCAGCAGCTCTAAGAAATCTGGGATGAACACTGAAGCTTTCTTT. It codes for CASSSKKSGMNTEAFF.

The V gene is TRBV9, the J gene TRBJ1-2, with D unclear. The CDR3 has 14 amino acids. Germline CDR1 and CDR2: SGDLS and YYNGEE. Trimming stripped 0 bases from V and 4 bases from J, with 10 bases between. CDR3 protein: CASSVASDFYGYTF. CDR3 coding DNA: TGTGCCAGCAGCGTAGCCTCGGACTTCTATGGCTACACCTTC.

V is TRBV6-5 and J is TRBJ1-2; D remains ambiguous. V shed 2 bases and J shed 2 bases, with 12 bases lying between them. CDR3 length: 15 residues. The germline CDR1 and CDR2 sequences are MNHEY and SVGAGI. CDR3 region: CASSYTIDTNYGYTF. CDR3 in DNA: TGTGCCAGCAGTTACACAATCGACACAAACTATGGCTACACCTTC.

The chain couples TRBV7-2 to TRBJ2-7; 9 bases are shared with TRBD2. Germline values: CDR1 SGHTA, CDR2 FQGNSA. Trimming cost V 8 bases and J 7 bases; bases outside gene matches: 18. The CDR3 extends over 16 amino acids. Here the CDR3 DNA reads TGTGCCAGCCATGGACCGGGGCTAGCGGGGAGAGGGGAGCAGTACTTC. Its translation is CASHGPGLAGRGEQYF.

V and J are TRBV19 and TRBJ1-2, with D perhaps TRBD1 (5 bases). The CDR3 sequence is 13 residues long. Germline V gene lookup returns CDR1 LNHDA and CDR2 SQIVND (reference sequence). Trimming left V 5 bases short and J 4 bases short, with 11 bases between. The CDR3 nucleotides are TGTGCCAGTAGTCCAGGGTTTCTCTATGGCTACACCTTC. It codes for CASSPGFLYGYTF.

This chain uses TRBV7-3 with TRBJ2-3, with 7 bases that match TRBD2. CDR3 length: 15 amino acids. V was pared by 5 bases and J by 1 base, with 6 bases of the junction left unmatched. The germline V gene encodes CDR1 SGHTA and CDR2 FQGTGA. The CDR3 sequence is CASSPRRGGTDTQYF. CDR3 in DNA: TGTGCCAGCAGCCCACGTCGGGGGGGCACAGATACGCAGTATTTT.

The gene calls are TRBV25-1 and TRBJ2-5; no firm D call. Deletions cut 9 bases from V and 5 bases from J, with 19 bases between. The CDR3 length is 14 residues. Germline lookup yields CDR1 MGHDK and CDR2 SYGVNS. CDR3 region: CASASFDGQETQYF. The CDR3 bases are TGTGCCAGTGCTTCGTTCGACGGCCAGGAGACCCAGTACTTC.

The chain links TRBV30 to TRBJ2-2, with unresolved D. This CDR3 has 13 amino acids. V gave up 4 bases and J gave up 0 bases, with 6 bases separating them. Germline CDR1 reads GTSNPN; CDR2 reads SVGIG (reference sequence). In nucleotides, the CDR3 is TGTGCCTGGAATCGGGCGAACACCGGGGAGCTGTTTTTT. Translated: CAWNRANTGELFF.

Only one count was recorded for this clone. For the CDR3, the DNA is TGTGCCAGCAGTCTAGGGACAGGGGGAAACACCATATATTTT. This encodes CASSLGTGGNTIYF. V and J are TRBV25-1 and TRBJ1-3; 9 nucleotides align to TRBD1. V gave up 5 bases and J gave up 4 bases; unmatched junction bases: 3. The CDR3 sequence is 14 residues long. CDR1 is MGHDK, CDR2 SYGVNS, per germline.

The J gene is TRBJ1-1, the V gene TRBV9, with D unclear. Trimming removed 4 bases at V and 2 bases at J, with 18 bases between. The CDR3 loop spans 16 amino acids. Germline lookup yields CDR1 SGDLS and CDR2 YYNGEE. In nucleotides, the CDR3 is TGTGCCAGCAGCCCCCGATTAGTTGGTCCTAACACTGAAGCTTTCTTT. Translated, it gives CASSPRLVGPNTEAFF.

The chain couples TRBV2 to TRBJ2-1; 9 nucleotides match TRBD2. V lost 6 bases and J lost 4; bases outside the gene matches: 7. The CDR3 is 15 amino acids. Germline V lookup: CDR1 SNHLY, CDR2 FYNNEI. CDR3 DNA: TGTGCCAGCAGGGTCCGGAGCGGGGGGTACAATGAGCAGTTCTTC. Amino acid sequence: CASRVRSGGYNEQFF.

This rearrangement joins TRBV19 to TRBJ2-1; 15 bases fit TRBD2. From germline, CDR1 is LNHDA and CDR2 SQIVND (reference sequence). V gave up 5 bases and J gave up 7 bases; unmatched junction bases: 12. The CDR3 sequence is 18 residues long. CDR3 in amino acids: CASSPEGLAGGTRNEQFF. The CDR3 DNA reads as TGTGCCAGTAGTCCTGAGGGACTAGCGGGGGGTACAAGGAATGAGCAGTTCTTC.

The chain employs TRBV5-1 and TRBJ2-2, with no clear D. CDR3 size: 12 residues. V lost 0 bases to trimming and J lost 8 bases, with 5 bases between them. Germline V gene sequence: CDR1 SGHRS, CDR2 YFSETQ. CDR3 sequence (DNA): TGCGCCAGCAGCTTGGAGAGGGGGGAGCTGTTTTTT. Translating gives CASSLERGELFF.

V usage is TRBV11-2 and J usage is TRBJ2-7; 9 bases fit TRBD2. The germline V gene encodes CDR1 SGHAT and CDR2 FQNNGV. The CDR3 consists of 15 residues. V lost 5 bases and J lost 6; bases outside the gene matches: 11. CDR3 region: CASSIAGEVRPEQYF. CDR3 DNA: TGTGCCAGCAGCATAGCGGGGGAGGTCCGTCCCGAGCAGTACTTC. The full variable domain, completed using reference TRBV11-2 and TRBJ2-7, is EAGVAQSPRYKIIEKRQSVAFWCNPISGHATLYWYQQILGQGPKLLIQFQNNGVVDDSQLPKDRFSAERLKGVDSTLKIQPAKLEDSAVYLCASSIAGEVRPEQYFGPGTRLTVT.

The V gene is TRBV7-2, the J gene TRBJ1-5; the D gene is possibly TRBD1 (6 bases). Germline values: CDR1 SGHTA, CDR2 FQGNSA. CDR3 size: 14 residues. V gave up 4 bases and J gave up 1 base, with 8 bases separating them. CDR3 sequence (DNA): TGTGCCAGCAGCTCTCAGGGGAGCAATCAGCCCCAGCATTTT. Residues: CASSSQGSNQPQHF.

The chain recombines TRBV30 with TRBJ1-1, with D tentatively TRBD1 (5 bases). The CDR3 totals 15 residues. V was clipped by 2 bases and J by 5 bases, with 18 bases between them. CDR1 and CDR2 from the germline V gene are GTSNPN and SVGIG (reference sequence). In DNA form, the CDR3 reads TGTGCCTGGAGTCTAGCAGTAGGGGAAATTACTGAAGCTTTCTTT. Translated, it gives CAWSLAVGEITEAFF.

The V gene is TRBV27, the J gene TRBJ1-5, with D hard to call. V lost 6 bases, J lost 3 bases, and 15 bases lay in between. Germline V CDR1 and CDR2: MNHEY, SMNVEV (reference sequence). The CDR3 sequence is 15 residues long. CDR3 loop: CASSKRYDPNQPQHF. In DNA, the CDR3 is TGTGCCAGCAGCAAACGGTACGACCCCAATCAGCCCCAGCATTTT.

This chain links TRBV27 with TRBJ2-7; the match to TRBD1 covers 9 bases. This CDR3 has 17 residues. V lost 2 bases and J lost 3; bases outside the gene matches: 11. Germline V gives CDR1 MNHEY, CDR2 SMNVEV (reference sequence). In DNA form, the CDR3 reads TGTGCCAGCAGTTTAGGGGGTTTACAGGGGGCTATCTACGAGCAGTACTTC. Amino acids: CASSLGGLQGAIYEQYF.